This T cell receptor (beta chain) was found in a study of cytomegalovirus exposure and HLA in healthy donors. The PCR ran on 60 Vbeta and 13 Jbeta primers. Clones were read by immunoSEQ multiplex PCR, and TCRdb kept only the in-frame ones, dropping some. The sample lists 180,000 or so clones, nearly 80% seen once, with over 12% in the top ten. Germline V CDR1 and CDR2: SGHNT, YYREEE (reference sequence). V lost 3 bases, J lost 9 bases, and 5 bases stayed unmatched. CDR3 length: 15 amino acids. This rearrangement joins TRBV5-4 to TRBJ2-1; 14 positions agree with TRBD2. Input material: PBMCs. The receptor's source is a man between 50 and 59 years old in good health and CMV-seropositive. The CDR3 region has the DNA TGTGCCAGCAGCTGGGGACTAGCGGGGGAGGTTGAGCAGTTCTTC. It is translated as CASSWGLAGEVEQFF. Together with reference TRBV5-4 and TRBJ2-1, the CDR3 gives the full variable domain: ETGVTQSPTHLIKTRGQQVTLRCSSQSGHNTVSWYQQALGQGPQFIFQYYREEENGRGNFPPRFSGLQFPNYSSELNVNALELDDSALYLCASSWGLAGEVEQFFGPGTRLTVL.